These 13 T cell receptor beta chains originate from one sample sequenced in a study of shared clonotypes between healthy human individuals (dated by TCRdb to 2020 to 2022). The library was made by the immunoSEQ multiplex PCR assay. In TCRdb, the immuneACCESS table is reduced to in-frame sequences with V and J assigned. These tables do not hold every clone; where another copy was compared, an unresolved V gene accounts for under half, and the others remain unexplained. The sample table records 1.5 million to 1.9 million clones; 95% to 99% of these occur just once. Of the sample, roughly 0.45% falls within the top ten clones. The source material was naive CD4+ T cells sorted from blood. In light of the paper, this sample's cell subset or site label describes: CD45RA+ positively selected. The receptors here all came from a young man in good health.

This chain links TRBV6-6 with TRBJ2-7; D is possibly TRBD1 (5 bases). CDR1 is MNHNY and CDR2 is SVGAGI in the germline V gene (reference sequence). The CDR3 is 15 residues long. V gave up 0 bases and J gave up 4 bases, with 13 bases separating them. CDR3 coding DNA: TGTGCCAGCAGTTACTCCAGGGAATCTTTTTACGAGCAGTACTTC. Its translation: CASSYSRESFYEQYF.

On this clone itself: With a much larger clone just one base away, this may be a read error. The chain has TRBV7-9 and TRBJ2-2; 10 nucleotides align to TRBD1. The CDR3 extends over 14 amino acids. The trim removed 8 bases at V and 5 bases at J, leaving 5 bases unmatched. Germline CDR1 reads SEHNR; CDR2 reads FQNEAQ (reference sequence). The CDR3 nucleotides read TGTGCCAGCGCCGGGACAGGGGATACCGGGGAGCTGTTTTTT. Translating gives CASAGTGDTGELFF. Complete variable domain (other parts from reference TRBV7-9 and TRBJ2-2): DTGVSQNPRHKITKRGQNVTFRCDPISEHNRLYWYRQTLGQGPEFLTYFQNEAQLEKSRLLSDRFSAERPKGSFSTLEIQRTEQGDSAMYLCASAGTGDTGELFFGEGSRLTVL.

The chain has TRBV20-1 and TRBJ2-4, with D possibly matching TRBD2 (5 bases). There are 11 residues in the CDR3. Germline V CDR1 and CDR2: DFQATT, SNEGSKA (reference sequence). Deletions cut 3 bases from V and 8 bases from J, with 8 bases between. The CDR3 loop is CSASGLDIQYF. The CDR3 bases are TGCAGTGCTAGTGGACTTGACATTCAGTACTTC.

The chain is built from TRBV5-4 and TRBJ1-4, with a tentative D call TRBD1 (6 bases). Germline CDR1 reads SGHNT; CDR2 reads YYREEE (reference sequence). CDR3 length: 15 amino acids. Trimming shortened V by 3 bases and J by 5 bases, and 14 bases separated the two germline ends. The CDR3 coding sequence is TGTGCCAGCAGCTCGAAACGGGACACAAATGAAAAACTGTTTTTT. Translated: CASSSKRDTNEKLFF.

This rearrangement joins TRBV5-4 to TRBJ1-3, with 7 nucleotides matching TRBD1. The length of the CDR3 is 14 residues. The V gene's germline CDR1 is SGHNT and CDR2 YYREEE (reference sequence). V gave up 4 bases and J gave up 4 bases; unmatched junction bases: 5. CDR3 coding DNA: TGTGCCAGCAGCAGAAACAGGGGAGGAAACACCATATATTTT. Its protein product is CASSRNRGGNTIYF.

The chain employs TRBV2 and TRBJ2-7; D not certain. V dropped 7 bases and J dropped 2 bases, with 6 bases sitting between them. This CDR3 contains 11 residues. Per the germline V gene, CDR1 is SNHLY and CDR2 is FYNNEI. In DNA form, the CDR3 reads TGTGCCAGCAAGAGGACCTACGAGCAGTACTTC. Translated: CASKRTYEQYF.

This sequence joins TRBV11-3 and TRBJ2-1, with 11 positions matching TRBD2. V trimming: 5 bases; J trimming: 7 bases; junction bases outside the gene matches: 19. The CDR3 is 19 amino acids. CDR1 and CDR2 (germline): SGHNT, YENEEA. The CDR3 DNA sequence: TGTGCCAGCAGCCTAGGGGGACATGGCAGACTAGCGGGACAGAATGAGCAGTTCTTC. Encoded protein: CASSLGGHGRLAGQNEQFF.

The chain links TRBV7-3 to TRBJ2-2; D tentatively reads TRBD1 or TRBD2 (7 bases each). The germline V and J ends were trimmed by 5 bases and 5 bases, with 33 bases remaining between them. The CDR3 sequence is 21 residues long. In germline, CDR1 is SGHTA, CDR2 FQGTGA. CDR3 nucleotide sequence: TGTGCCAGCAGCCCAGGGGGACTACTAGCGAGCCGTAATAAGGGGACCGGGGAGCTGTTTTTT. Amino acids: CASSPGGLLASRNKGTGELFF.

This clone is a singleton in its sample. J is TRBJ2-5 and V is TRBV7-2; tentatively, D is TRBD1 (6 bases). This CDR3 has 13 amino acids. Germline CDR1 SGHTA, CDR2 FQGNSA. V was clipped by 5 bases and J by 3 bases, with 10 bases between them. CDR3 region: CASSGRQEETQYF. The DNA of the CDR3 is TGTGCCAGCAGCGGACGACAGGAAGAGACCCAGTACTTC.

This chain links TRBV4-1 with TRBJ2-1; D is unclear. Germline CDR1 reads MGHRA; CDR2 reads YSYEKL. V was trimmed by 8 bases and J by 0 bases, leaving 20 bases between them. The length of the CDR3 is 17 residues. This CDR3 reads CASAPVATRSSYNEQFF. In DNA form, the CDR3 reads TGCGCCAGCGCCCCAGTCGCGACCAGGAGCTCCTACAATGAGCAGTTCTTC.

The CDR3 DNA is TGCAGCGCGACCCGGGGGAACGAGCAGTACTTC. It specifies CSATRGNEQYF. The chain uses TRBV29-1 and TRBJ2-7; the D gene is possibly TRBD2 (6 bases). Trimming stripped 7 bases from V and 5 bases from J, with 12 bases between. The CDR3 is 11 amino acids. Germline values: CDR1 SQVTM, CDR2 ANQGSEA.

This sequence joins TRBV18 and TRBJ2-6; either TRBD1 or TRBD2 may supply D (6 bases each). This CDR3 comprises 17 residues. Germline assignment: CDR1 KGHSH and CDR2 LQKENI. V lost 4 bases and J lost 3, with 16 bases in between. The CDR3 reads CASSRTLGGGGANVLTF. The CDR3 region has the DNA TGTGCCAGCTCACGCACTTTGGGGGGCGGTGGGGCCAACGTCCTGACTTTC.

Details on this clone: This sample includes further DNA sequences coding for the same CDR3. This sequence joins TRBV5-6 and TRBJ2-7, with 11 bases identical to TRBD2. Trimming cost V 5 bases and J 1 base; bases outside gene matches: 5. Germline lookup yields CDR1 SGHDT and CDR2 YYEEEE. This CDR3 has 15 amino acids. The CDR3 nucleotides read TGTGCCAGCAGTCTAACTAGCGGGAGTTCCTACGAGCAGTACTTC. Protein: CASSLTSGSSYEQYF.